Below are 28 T cell receptor beta chains sequenced from a single sample in a study of tumor-infiltrating lymphocytes in primary liver carcinoma. cDNA specific to TCR beta was made from 500 ng of total RNA, with a constant-region primer employed for priming. Construction of TCR beta libraries relied on three successive nested multiplex PCR rounds employing slightly modified ARM-PCR. Use of TRBV1-TRBV30 forward primers with a C-beta reverse primer characterized the first two PCR rounds, which lasted about 10 cycles each. TCRdb itself ran the multiplex PCR reads through MiXCR, one entry per CDR3 protein. The table shows fewer than 85,000 distinct CDR3 sequences, with 69% occurring only once. The study co-extracted DNA and RNA from around 20-30 mg of unsorted bulk tissue. The sequenced material came from tumor-adjacent normal liver tissue. Source of these receptors: a man in his forties with primary liver carcinoma and hepatitis B virus infection.

As for this clonotype: Germline and junction disagree at one end, which may indicate a read error. The chain employs TRBV29-1 and TRBJ2-3; maybe TRBD2 (7 bases). Germline V gene lookup returns CDR1 SQVTM and CDR2 ANQGSEA. The CDR3 has 13 amino acids. CDR3 residues: CSVEVGGADTQYF. The DNA of the CDR3 is TGCAGTGTTGAGGTAGGGGGGGCAGATACGCAGTATTTT.

The chain joins TRBV18 to TRBJ1-2; TRBD1 matches 7 bases. This CDR3 has 14 amino acids. V shed 3 bases, J shed 10 bases, and the junction held 11 bases outside the gene matches. Per the germline V gene, CDR1 is KGHSH and CDR2 is LQKENI. CDR3 sequence reads: CASSPLTGVKDYTF. The CDR3 bases are TGTGCCAGCTCACCGCTAACAGGGGTAAAGGACTACACCTTC.

This clonotype was detected only a few times. The chain recombines TRBV11-2 with TRBJ1-1, with D possibly TRBD1 on 6 matching bases. The CDR3 length is 15 residues. V lost 5 bases, J lost 0 bases, and 13 bases lay in between. Germline V gene lookup returns CDR1 SGHAT and CDR2 FQNNGV. The CDR3 here is CASSPTGLMNTEAFF. The CDR3 DNA reads TGTGCCAGCAGCCCGACAGGCCTCATGAACACTGAAGCTTTCTTT.

Comments on this clonotype: The conserved final phenylalanine or tryptophan is absent from the CDR3, which likely points to a read error. Because the CDR3's place on the DNA is in doubt, the DNA is left out and the CDR3 is given as listed by TCRdb. The V call is TRBV4-1, the J call TRBJ1-2; the table's D call TRBD1 went unverified against the DNA. The CDR3 totals 14 residues, both ends included. Germline V gene lookup returns CDR1 MGHRA and CDR2 YSYEKL. The CDR3 reads CASSVTGEDYGYTL.

Points on this clonotype: A single base separates this from a much larger clone, so it may be a read error. Lacking the conserved final phenylalanine or tryptophan, this CDR3 likely reflects a read error. The chain links TRBV11-2 to TRBJ1-1; D is uncertain. The ends were cut back, 5 bases at V and 5 bases at J, with 15 bases in the middle. Germline-derived CDR1 and CDR2 are SGHAT and FQNNGV. CDR3 length: 14 amino acids. CDR3 sequence: CASSTAGSVTEAFL. The DNA of the CDR3 is TGTGCCAGCAGCACAGCCGGTTCCGTAACTGAAGCTTTCCTT.

About this clonotype itself: The junction departs from germline at one end; a sequencing error may be responsible. The rearrangement links TRBV11-2 to TRBJ2-1; 10 bases agree with TRBD2. CDR3 length: 19 amino acids. Germline lookup yields CDR1 SGHAT and CDR2 FQNNGV. The CDR3 DNA sequence: TGTGCCAGCAGCTTAACCGAGTCGGCTAGCGGGAGTGGATACAATGAGCAACTCTTC. Its protein is CASSLTESASGSGYNEQLF.

As concerns this clonotype: One junction end disagrees with the germline gene, perhaps due to a read error. The chain has TRBV11-2 and TRBJ1-2; possibly TRBD1 for D (5 bases). The germline V gene encodes CDR1 SGHAT and CDR2 FQNNGV. The CDR3 has 15 residues. CDR3 bases: TGTACCAGCAGCCTACTAAGACAGCTGAACTATGGCTACACCTTC. Protein sequence: CTSSLLRQLNYGYTF.

For this clonotype: At one end the junction does not follow the germline gene, possibly because of a read error. This sequence joins TRBV4-2 and TRBJ1-6; TRBD1 agrees at 7 bases. The CDR3 is 17 amino acids. Germline-derived CDR1 and CDR2 are LGHNA and YNFKEQ. As DNA, the CDR3 is TGTGCCAGGAGCCAAGGTATGACAGGGAGTCTCAATTCACCCCTCCACTTT. As protein: CARSQGMTGSLNSPLHF.

The chain carries TRBV6-1 and TRBJ1-5; no reliable D call. The last part of the DNA fits TRBJ2-3 better; the J call may be wrong. Germline V gene lookup returns CDR1 MNHNS and CDR2 SASEGT. This CDR3 contains 14 residues. CDR3 DNA: TGTGCCAGCAGTGAAGGGGGAAATGATCAGCCCCAGTATTTT. It translates to CASSEGGNDQPQYF.

As regards this clonotype: Germline and junction disagree at one end, which may indicate a read error. The rearrangement uses TRBV11-2 and TRBJ2-1; D gene unclear. The CDR3 spans 11 residues. Germline values: CDR1 SGHAT, CDR2 FQNNGV. CDR3 in amino acids: CASASYNKQFF. Here the CDR3 DNA reads TGTGCCAGTGCGTCCTACAATAAGCAGTTCTTC.

On this clonotype itself: One end of the junction does not line up with germline, which may come from a read error. This rearrangement joins TRBV6-2 or TRBV6-3 to TRBJ2-7, with D perhaps given as TRBD1 or TRBD2 (6 bases each). Germline CDR1 reads MNHEY; CDR2 reads SVGEGT. This CDR3 is built from 13 residues. The CDR3 DNA reads TGTGCAAGCAGCTGGCGGGACACCTACAAGCAGTACTTC. Translated, it gives CASSWRDTYKQYF.

In its sample, this clonotype was seen many times. The rearrangement links TRBV6-1 to TRBJ2-1, with TRBD1 matching 10 bases. This CDR3 is built from 15 residues. The V gene's germline CDR1 is MNHNS and CDR2 SASEGT. The V segment lost 6 bases and the J segment 4 bases; nucleotides outside the gene matches: 6. The CDR3 nucleotides are TGTGCCAGCAGCAATCCGGGACAGGGGTACAATGAGCAGTTCTTC. Translating it yields CASSNPGQGYNEQFF.

Concerning this clonotype: Relative to the germline gene, one junction end is altered; a read error may explain this. The chain joins TRBV4-1 to TRBJ2-7; D is uncertain. Germline-derived CDR1 and CDR2 are MGHRA and YSYEKL. There are 16 residues in the CDR3. CDR3 loop: CASSQAKQASSCEQYF. In DNA form, the CDR3 reads TGCGCCAGTAGCCAAGCGAAGCAGGCGAGCTCCTGCGAGCAGTATTTC.

Comments on this clonotype: At one boundary the junction diverges from the germline segment, which might be a read error. The chain recombines TRBV12-3 or TRBV12-4 with TRBJ2-1; no definite D call. The CDR3 is made up of 16 amino acids. For the CDR3, the DNA is TGTACCAGCAGTCCTTTGTTCGGACGGTCTTACAATGAGCAGTTCTTC. Translated: CTSSPLFGRSYNEQFF.

Comment on this clonotype: Sequence at one end of the junction differs from germline and may be a read error. The chain uses TRBV12-3 or TRBV12-4 and TRBJ2-2; 8 bases line up with TRBD1. The CDR3 sequence is 14 residues long. The CDR3 nucleotides read TGTGCCAGTAGGGGGACAGGTTTCACCGGGGAGCTGCTTTTT. It codes for CASRGTGFTGELLF.

V is TRBV6-2 or TRBV6-3 and J is TRBJ2-1; the match to TRBD2 covers 7 bases. This CDR3 region has 15 residues. Germline trimming cut 2 bases from V and 6 bases from J; bases unmatched to any gene: 7. CDR1 is MNHEY and CDR2 is SVGEGT in the germline V gene. As DNA, the CDR3 is TGTGCCAGCAGTTACACGGCGGGAGACCTCAATGAGCAGTTCTTC. This translates into CASSYTAGDLNEQFF.

The chain combines TRBV10-3 with TRBJ2-7; D remains ambiguous. The CDR3 loop spans 12 amino acids. Germline values: CDR1 ENHRY, CDR2 SYGVKD. The V end lost 8 bases, the J end lost 7 bases, and 15 bases lay between the germline ends. CDR3 DNA: TGTGCCATCCCTGAGAAGATGGGGGAGCAGTACTTC. Protein product: CAIPEKMGEQYF.

On this clonotype itself: The conserved phenylalanine or tryptophan is not found at the CDR3 terminus, so this likely reflects a read error. Because the CDR3's place on the DNA is in doubt, the DNA is left out and the CDR3 is given as listed by TCRdb. The rearrangement uses TRBV10-3 and TRBJ2-2; TRBD1, as called in the table, went unchecked against the DNA. The CDR3 has 16 residues if both end residues are counted. CDR1 and CDR2 (germline): ENHRY, SYGVKD. CDR3 region: CAIMGTEGGNTEELFL.

This clonotype appeared many times. The chain uses TRBV28 and TRBJ2-7, with 8 bases that match TRBD1. Per germline, CDR1 MDHEN and CDR2 SYDVKM. The CDR3 covers 13 residues. The V and J ends lost 5 bases and 6 bases, in that order; junction bases with no gene match: 6. The CDR3 sequence: CASSPGTGVEQYF. Written as DNA, the CDR3 is TGTGCCAGCAGTCCCGGGACAGGCGTCGAGCAGTACTTC.

This clonotype appeared many times. The chain joins TRBV30 to TRBJ2-7; tentative D call: TRBD2 (7 bases). Trimming removed 2 bases from V and 7 bases from J, with 12 bases in between. The CDR3 runs 12 residues. CDR1 is GTSNPN and CDR2 is SVGIG in the germline V gene (reference sequence). The chain's CDR3 is CAWSPRGGEQYF. In DNA form, the CDR3 reads TGTGCCTGGAGTCCGAGGGGGGGTGAGCAGTACTTC.

At least ten counts were recorded for this clonotype. The chain has TRBV14 and TRBJ2-7, with TRBD1 matching over 9 bases. V lost 4 bases and J lost 0; bases outside the gene matches: 4. The CDR3 extends over 15 amino acids. Germline CDR1 and CDR2: SGHDN and FVKESK. CDR3 in amino acids: CASSRPGQGSYEQYF. The CDR3 DNA sequence: TGTGCCAGCAGCCGACCGGGACAGGGCTCCTACGAGCAGTACTTC.

The chain combines TRBV4-1 with TRBJ2-2, with 9 bases fitting TRBD2. This CDR3 comprises 16 residues. Germline values: CDR1 MGHRA, CDR2 YSYEKL. J lost 10 bases, V lost 0 bases, and 9 bases had no gene match. In nucleotides, the CDR3 is TGCGCCAGCAGCCAAGATGCTAGCGGGACAACTGTGGAGCTGTTTTTT. Translation: CASSQDASGTTVELFF.

This rearrangement joins TRBV28 to TRBJ2-1; 9 bases agree with TRBD2. With V trimmed by 5 bases and J by 2 bases, 7 bases remained unmatched. The CDR3 sequence is 16 residues long. Germline CDR1 and CDR2: MDHEN and SYDVKM. The CDR3, as DNA: TGTGCCAGCAGTGTCTCTCCTAGCGGGACCTACAATGAGCAGTTCTTC. This sequence encodes CASSVSPSGTYNEQFF. Based on the CDR3 plus reference TRBV28 and TRBJ2-1, the full variable domain is DVKVTQSSRYLVKRTGEKVFLECVQDMDHENMFWYRQDPGLGLRLIYFSYDVKMKEKGDIPEGYSVSREKKERFSLILESASTNQTSMYLCASSVSPSGTYNEQFFGPGTRLTVL.

This chain joins TRBV11-2 and TRBJ2-4, with TRBD1 matching over 9 bases. V dropped 6 bases and J dropped 8; count of bases not matched to a gene: 11. This CDR3 comprises 15 residues. CDR1 is SGHAT, CDR2 FQNNGV, per germline. In DNA form, the CDR3 reads TGTGCCAGCAGACCCTCCGGGACAGGGTTTGACATTCAGTACTTC. Its protein is CASRPSGTGFDIQYF.

As regards this clonotype: One end of the junction is discordant with germline, which a read error may explain. The chain employs TRBV11-2 and TRBJ2-3; 11 nucleotides agree with TRBD1. The CDR3 extends over 15 amino acids. From germline, CDR1 is SGHAT and CDR2 FQNNGV. The chain's CDR3 is CASRSRDRGTDTQYF. CDR3 DNA: TGTGCCAGCAGATCTCGGGACAGGGGGACAGACACGCAGTATTTT.

The rearrangement joins TRBV12-3 or TRBV12-4 to TRBJ2-1; TRBD2 aligns across 12 bases. The length of the CDR3 is 14 residues. The CDR3 sequence is CSSMTSGRYNEQFF. The CDR3 DNA follows: TGTAGTAGTATGACTAGCGGGAGATACAATGAGCAGTTCTTC.

This clonotype has a count of ten or more. V is TRBV4-2 and J is TRBJ2-5; no clear D gene. CDR3 length: 13 amino acids. Trimming left V 0 bases short and J 4 bases short, with 6 bases between. Germline CDR1 is LGHNA and CDR2 is YNFKEQ. Written as DNA, the CDR3 is TGTGCCAGCAGCCAAGAACCAACAGAGACCCAGTACTTC. Translating it yields CASSQEPTETQYF.

Concerning this clonotype: A clone one base away is much larger, so this may be a read error. V and J are TRBV28 and TRBJ2-7, with TRBD1 as a possible D gene (6 bases). From germline, CDR1 is MDHEN and CDR2 SYDVKM. V was pared by 6 bases and J by 2 bases, with 17 bases between. This CDR3 comprises 15 residues. This CDR3 reads CASRRRQGFAYEQYF. CDR3 DNA sequence: TGTGCCAGCAGGAGACGTCAGGGGTTTGCCTACGAGCAGTACTTC.